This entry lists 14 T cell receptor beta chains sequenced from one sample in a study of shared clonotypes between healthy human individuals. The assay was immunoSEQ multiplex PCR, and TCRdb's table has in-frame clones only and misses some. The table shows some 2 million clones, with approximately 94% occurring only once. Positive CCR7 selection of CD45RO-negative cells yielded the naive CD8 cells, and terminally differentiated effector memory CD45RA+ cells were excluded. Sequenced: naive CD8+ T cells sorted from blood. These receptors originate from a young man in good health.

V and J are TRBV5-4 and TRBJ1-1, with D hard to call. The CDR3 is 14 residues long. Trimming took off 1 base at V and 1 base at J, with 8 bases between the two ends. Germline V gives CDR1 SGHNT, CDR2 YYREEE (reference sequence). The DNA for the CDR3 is TGTGCCAGCAGCTTGAGTGGAGGGAACACTGAAGCTTTCTTT. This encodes CASSLSGGNTEAFF.

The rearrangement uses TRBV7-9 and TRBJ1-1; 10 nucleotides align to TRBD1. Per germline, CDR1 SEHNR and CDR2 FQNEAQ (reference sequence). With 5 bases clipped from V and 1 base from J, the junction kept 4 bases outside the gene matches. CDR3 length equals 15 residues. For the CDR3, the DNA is TGTGCCAGCAGCCGTAGACAGGGGGCGAACACTGAAGCTTTCTTT. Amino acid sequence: CASSRRQGANTEAFF.

CDR3: CASKKFDATEAFF. The CDR3 nucleotides read TGTGCCAGTAAGAAATTCGACGCCACTGAAGCTTTCTTT. This sequence joins TRBV19 and TRBJ1-1; D remains ambiguous. The length of the CDR3 is 13 residues. The V gene lost 7 bases and the J gene lost 4 bases, with 13 bases spanning the gap. Germline V lookup: CDR1 LNHDA, CDR2 SQIVND (reference sequence).

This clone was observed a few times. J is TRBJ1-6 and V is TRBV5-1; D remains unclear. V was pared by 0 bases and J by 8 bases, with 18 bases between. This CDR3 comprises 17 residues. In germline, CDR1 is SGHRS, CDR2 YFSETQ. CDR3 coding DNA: TGCGCCAGCAGCTTGGGTCCGCTGGGGAACGGCCATTCACCCCTCCACTTT. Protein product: CASSLGPLGNGHSPLHF.

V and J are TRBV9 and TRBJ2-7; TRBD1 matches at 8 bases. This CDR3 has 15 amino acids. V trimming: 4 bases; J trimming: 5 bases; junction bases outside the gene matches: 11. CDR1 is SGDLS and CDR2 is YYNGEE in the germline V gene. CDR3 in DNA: TGTGCCAGCAGCTATAGTCAGGGGGCGGGCGACGAGCAGTACTTC. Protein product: CASSYSQGAGDEQYF.

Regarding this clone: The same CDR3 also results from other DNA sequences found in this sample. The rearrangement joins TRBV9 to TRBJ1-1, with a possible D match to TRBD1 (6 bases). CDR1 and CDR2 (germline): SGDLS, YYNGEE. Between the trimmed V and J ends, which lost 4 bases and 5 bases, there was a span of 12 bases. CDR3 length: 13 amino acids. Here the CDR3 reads CASSKGGNTEAFF. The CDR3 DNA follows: TGTGCCAGCAGCAAAGGGGGGAATACTGAAGCTTTCTTT.

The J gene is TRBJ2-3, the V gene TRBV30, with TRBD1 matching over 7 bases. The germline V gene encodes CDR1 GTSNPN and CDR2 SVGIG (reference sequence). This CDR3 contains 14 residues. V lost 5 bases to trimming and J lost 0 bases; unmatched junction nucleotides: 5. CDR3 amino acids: CAWDRVGSTDTQYF. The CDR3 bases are TGTGCCTGGGACAGGGTTGGTAGCACAGATACGCAGTATTTT. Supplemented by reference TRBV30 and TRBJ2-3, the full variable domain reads SQTIHQWPATLVQPVGSPLSLECTVEGTSNPNLYWYRQAAGRGLQLLFYSVGIGQISSEVPQNLSASRPQDRQFILSSKKLLLSDSGFYLCAWDRVGSTDTQYFGPGTRLTVL.

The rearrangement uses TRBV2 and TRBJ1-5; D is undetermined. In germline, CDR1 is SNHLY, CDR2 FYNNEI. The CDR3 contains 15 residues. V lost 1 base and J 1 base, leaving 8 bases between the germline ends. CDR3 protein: CASSEGVGSNQPQHF. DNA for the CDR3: TGTGCCAGCAGTGAAGGTGTGGGAAGCAATCAGCCCCAGCATTTT.

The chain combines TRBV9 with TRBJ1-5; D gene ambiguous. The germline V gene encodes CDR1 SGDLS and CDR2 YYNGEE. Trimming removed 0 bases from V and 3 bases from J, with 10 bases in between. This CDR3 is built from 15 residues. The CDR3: CASSVAGLPNQPQHF. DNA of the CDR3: TGTGCCAGCAGCGTAGCTGGGCTTCCCAATCAGCCCCAGCATTTT. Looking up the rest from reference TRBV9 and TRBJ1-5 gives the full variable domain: DSGVTQTPKHLITATGQRVTLRCSPRSGDLSVYWYQQSLDQGLQFLIQYYNGEERAKGNILERFSAQQFPDLHSELNLSSLELGDSALYFCASSVAGLPNQPQHFGDGTRLSIL.

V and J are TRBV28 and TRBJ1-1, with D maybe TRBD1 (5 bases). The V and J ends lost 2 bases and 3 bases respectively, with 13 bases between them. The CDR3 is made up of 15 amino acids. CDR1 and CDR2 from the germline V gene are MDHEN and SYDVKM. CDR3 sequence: CASSLGGAWDTEAFF. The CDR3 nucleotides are TGTGCCAGCAGTTTAGGCGGGGCTTGGGACACTGAAGCTTTCTTT.

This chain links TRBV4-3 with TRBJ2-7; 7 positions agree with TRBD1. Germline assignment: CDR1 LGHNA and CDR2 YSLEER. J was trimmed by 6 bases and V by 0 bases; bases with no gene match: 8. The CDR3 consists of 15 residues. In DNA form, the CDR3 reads TGCGCCAGCAGCCAAGATTATGACAGGGCGACCGAGCAGTACTTC. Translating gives CASSQDYDRATEQYF.

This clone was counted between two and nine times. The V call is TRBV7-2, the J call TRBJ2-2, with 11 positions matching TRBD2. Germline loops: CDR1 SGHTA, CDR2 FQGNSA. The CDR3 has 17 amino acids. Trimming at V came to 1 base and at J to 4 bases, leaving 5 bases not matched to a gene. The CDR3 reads CASSLVHLAGGTGELFF. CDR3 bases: TGTGCCAGCAGCTTAGTACATCTAGCGGGAGGCACCGGGGAGCTGTTTTTT. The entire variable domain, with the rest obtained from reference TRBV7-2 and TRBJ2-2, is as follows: GAGVSQSPSNKVTEKGKDVELRCDPISGHTALYWYRQSLGQGLEFLIYFQGNSAPDKSGLPSDRFSAERTGGSVSTLTIQRTQQEDSAVYLCASSLVHLAGGTGELFFGEGSRLTVL.

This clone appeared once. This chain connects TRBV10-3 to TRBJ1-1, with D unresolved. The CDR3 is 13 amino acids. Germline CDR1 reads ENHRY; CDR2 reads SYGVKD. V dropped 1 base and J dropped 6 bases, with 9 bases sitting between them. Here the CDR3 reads CAISELTDAEAFF. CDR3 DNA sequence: TGTGCCATCAGTGAGTTGACCGACGCTGAAGCTTTCTTT.

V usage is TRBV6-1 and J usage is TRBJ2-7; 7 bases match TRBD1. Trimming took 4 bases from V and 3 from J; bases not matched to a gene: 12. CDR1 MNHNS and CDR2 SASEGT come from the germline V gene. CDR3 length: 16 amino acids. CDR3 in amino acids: CASSAFSTGQNYEQYF. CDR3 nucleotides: TGTGCCAGCAGTGCTTTTTCGACGGGACAGAACTACGAGCAGTACTTC.